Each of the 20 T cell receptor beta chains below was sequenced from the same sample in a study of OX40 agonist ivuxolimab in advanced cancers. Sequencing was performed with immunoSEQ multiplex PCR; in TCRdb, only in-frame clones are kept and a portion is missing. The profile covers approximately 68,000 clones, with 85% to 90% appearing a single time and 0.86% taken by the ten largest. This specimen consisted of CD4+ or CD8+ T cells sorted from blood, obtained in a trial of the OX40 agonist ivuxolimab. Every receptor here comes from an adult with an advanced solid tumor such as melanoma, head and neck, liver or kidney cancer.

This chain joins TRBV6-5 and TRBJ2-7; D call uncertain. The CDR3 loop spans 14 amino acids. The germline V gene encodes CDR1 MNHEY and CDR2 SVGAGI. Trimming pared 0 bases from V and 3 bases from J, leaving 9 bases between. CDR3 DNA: TGTGCCAGCAGTTACTCGGGGTACGTCTACGAGCAGTACTTC. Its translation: CASSYSGYVYEQYF.

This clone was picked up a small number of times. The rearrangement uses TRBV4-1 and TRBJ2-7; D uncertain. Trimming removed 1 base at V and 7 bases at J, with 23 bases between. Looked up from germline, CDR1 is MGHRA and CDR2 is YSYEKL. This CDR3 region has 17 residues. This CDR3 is CASSQVGPVATLGEQYF. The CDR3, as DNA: TGCGCCAGCAGCCAAGTAGGGCCGGTGGCCACCCTGGGAGAGCAGTACTTC.

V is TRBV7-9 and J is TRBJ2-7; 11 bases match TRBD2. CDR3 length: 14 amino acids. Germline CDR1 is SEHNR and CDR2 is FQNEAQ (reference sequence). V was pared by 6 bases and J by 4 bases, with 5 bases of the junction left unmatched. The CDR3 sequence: CASSLAGGLYEQYF. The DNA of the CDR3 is TGTGCCAGCAGTCTAGCGGGAGGATTATACGAGCAGTACTTC.

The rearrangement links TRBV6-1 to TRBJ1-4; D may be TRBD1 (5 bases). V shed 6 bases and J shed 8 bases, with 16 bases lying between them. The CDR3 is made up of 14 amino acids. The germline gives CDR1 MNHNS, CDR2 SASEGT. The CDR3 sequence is CASRVGQHGEKLFF. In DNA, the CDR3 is TGTGCCAGCAGGGTGGGGCAACATGGCGAAAAACTGTTTTTT.

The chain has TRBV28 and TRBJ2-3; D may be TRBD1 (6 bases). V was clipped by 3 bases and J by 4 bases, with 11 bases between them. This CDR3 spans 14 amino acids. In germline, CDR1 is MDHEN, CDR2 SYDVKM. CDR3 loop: CASSFAGVPDTQYF. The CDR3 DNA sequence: TGTGCCAGCAGTTTTGCAGGGGTGCCAGATACGCAGTATTTT.

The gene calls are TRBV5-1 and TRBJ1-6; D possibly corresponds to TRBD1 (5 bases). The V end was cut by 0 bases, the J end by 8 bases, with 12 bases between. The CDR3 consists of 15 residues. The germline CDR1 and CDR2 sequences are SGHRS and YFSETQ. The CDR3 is CASSLAGRAHSPLHF. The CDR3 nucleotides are TGCGCCAGCAGCTTGGCCGGCAGGGCTCATTCACCCCTCCACTTT.

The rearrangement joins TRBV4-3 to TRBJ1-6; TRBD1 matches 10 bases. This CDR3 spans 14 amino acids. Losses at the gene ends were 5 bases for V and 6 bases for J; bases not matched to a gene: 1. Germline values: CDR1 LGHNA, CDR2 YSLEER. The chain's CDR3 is CASSWDRGNSPLHF. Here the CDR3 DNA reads TGCGCCAGCAGCTGGGACAGGGGTAATTCACCCCTCCACTTT.

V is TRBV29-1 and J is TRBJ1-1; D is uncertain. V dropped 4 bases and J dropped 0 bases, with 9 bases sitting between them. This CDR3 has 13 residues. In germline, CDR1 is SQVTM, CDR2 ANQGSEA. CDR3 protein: CSVAKAVNTEAFF. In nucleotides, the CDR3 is TGCAGCGTTGCTAAAGCAGTGAACACTGAAGCTTTCTTT.

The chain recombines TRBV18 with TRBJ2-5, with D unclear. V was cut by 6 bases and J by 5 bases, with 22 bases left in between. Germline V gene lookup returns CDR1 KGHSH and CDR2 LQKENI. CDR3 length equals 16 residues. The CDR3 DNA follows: TGTGCCAGCTCTTTCCTCAGTCAGACCCCCCGGGAGACCCAGTACTTC. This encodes CASSFLSQTPRETQYF.

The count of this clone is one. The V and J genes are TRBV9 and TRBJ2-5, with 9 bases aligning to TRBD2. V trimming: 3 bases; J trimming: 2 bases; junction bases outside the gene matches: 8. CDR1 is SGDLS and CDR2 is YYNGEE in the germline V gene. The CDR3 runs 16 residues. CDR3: CASSAWWLAGQETQYF. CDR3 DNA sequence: TGTGCCAGCAGCGCTTGGTGGCTAGCGGGGCAAGAGACCCAGTACTTC.

CDR3 region: CASSAQNTEAFF. CDR3 DNA sequence: TGTGCCAGCAGCGCCCAGAACACTGAAGCTTTCTTT. The chain employs TRBV7-9 and TRBJ1-1; D is unresolved. This CDR3 is built from 12 residues. The germline CDR1 and CDR2 sequences are SEHNR and FQNEAQ (reference sequence). V lost 5 bases, J lost 1 base, and 5 bases lay in between. Together with reference TRBV7-9 and TRBJ1-1, the CDR3 gives the full variable domain: DTGVSQNPRHKITKRGQNVTFRCDPISEHNRLYWYRQTLGQGPEFLTYFQNEAQLEKSRLLSDRFSAERPKGSFSTLEIQRTEQGDSAMYLCASSAQNTEAFFGQGTRLTVV.

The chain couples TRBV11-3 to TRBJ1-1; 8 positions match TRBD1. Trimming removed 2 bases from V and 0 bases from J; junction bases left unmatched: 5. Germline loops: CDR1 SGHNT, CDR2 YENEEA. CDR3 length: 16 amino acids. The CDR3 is CASSLFGTGLNTEAFF. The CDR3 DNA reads TGTGCCAGCAGCTTATTCGGGACAGGCTTGAACACTGAAGCTTTCTTT.

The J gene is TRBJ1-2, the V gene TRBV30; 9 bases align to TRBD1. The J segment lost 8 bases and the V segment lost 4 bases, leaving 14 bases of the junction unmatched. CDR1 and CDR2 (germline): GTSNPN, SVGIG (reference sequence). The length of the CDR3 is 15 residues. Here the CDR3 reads CAWTTGTGSFRGYTF. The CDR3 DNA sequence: TGTGCCTGGACAACCGGGACAGGGAGCTTTCGGGGCTACACCTTC.

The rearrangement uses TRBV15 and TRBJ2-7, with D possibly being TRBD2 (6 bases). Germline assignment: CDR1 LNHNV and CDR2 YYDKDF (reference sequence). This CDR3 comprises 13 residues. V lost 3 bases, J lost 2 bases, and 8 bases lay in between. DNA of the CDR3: TGTGCCACCAGCAGGGGGGAGGCCTACGAGCAGTACTTC. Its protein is CATSRGEAYEQYF. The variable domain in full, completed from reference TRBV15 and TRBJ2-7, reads DAMVIQNPRYQVTQFGKPVTLSCSQTLNHNVMYWYQQKSSQAPKLLFHYYDKDFNNEADTPDNFQSRRPNTSFCFLDIRSPGLGDTAMYLCATSRGEAYEQYFGPGTRLTVT.

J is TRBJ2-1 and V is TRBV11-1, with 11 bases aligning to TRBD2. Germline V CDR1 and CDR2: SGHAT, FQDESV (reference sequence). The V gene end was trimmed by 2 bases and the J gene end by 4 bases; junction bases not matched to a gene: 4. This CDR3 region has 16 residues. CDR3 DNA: TGTGCCAGCAGCTTATTGTCTAGCGGGGGGTACAATGAGCAGTTCTTC. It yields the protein CASSLLSSGGYNEQFF.

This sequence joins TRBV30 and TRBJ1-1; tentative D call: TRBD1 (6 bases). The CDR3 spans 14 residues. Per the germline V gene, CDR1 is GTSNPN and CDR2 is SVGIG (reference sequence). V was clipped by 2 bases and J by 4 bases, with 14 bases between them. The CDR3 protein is CAWSIRGRFTEAFF. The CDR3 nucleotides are TGTGCCTGGAGTATTCGGGGGCGGTTCACTGAAGCTTTCTTT.

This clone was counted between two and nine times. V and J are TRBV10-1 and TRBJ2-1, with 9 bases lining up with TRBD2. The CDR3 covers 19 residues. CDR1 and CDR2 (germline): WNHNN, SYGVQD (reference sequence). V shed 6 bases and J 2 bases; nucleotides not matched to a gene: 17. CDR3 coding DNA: TGCGCCAGCAGATCGGCCGGCACTCTAGCGGGGCAAACCTACAATGAGCAGTTCTTC. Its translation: CASRSAGTLAGQTYNEQFF.

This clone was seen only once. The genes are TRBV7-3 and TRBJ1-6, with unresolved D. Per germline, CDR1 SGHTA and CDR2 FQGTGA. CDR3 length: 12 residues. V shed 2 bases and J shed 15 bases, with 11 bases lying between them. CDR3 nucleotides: TGTGCCAGCAGCTTAGACCGCATTAACCTCCACTTT. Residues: CASSLDRINLHF.

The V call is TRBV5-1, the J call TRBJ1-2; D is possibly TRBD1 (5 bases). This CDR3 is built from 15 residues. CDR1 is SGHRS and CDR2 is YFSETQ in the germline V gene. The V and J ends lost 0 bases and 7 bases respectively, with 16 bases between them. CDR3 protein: CASSLAGGVGFGYTF. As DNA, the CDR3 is TGCGCCAGCAGCTTGGCCGGGGGAGTGGGCTTTGGCTACACCTTC.

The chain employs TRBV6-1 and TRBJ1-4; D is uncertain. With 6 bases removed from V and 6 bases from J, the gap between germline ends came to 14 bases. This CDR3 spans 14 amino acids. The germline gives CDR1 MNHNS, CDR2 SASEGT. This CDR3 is CASRAAGVYEKLFF. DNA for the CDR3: TGTGCCAGCAGGGCGGCAGGAGTTTATGAAAAACTGTTTTTT.